The clone carrying this TCR beta chain was observed many times. TCRdb independently ran MiXCR on the 5' RACE reads; one entry per CDR3 protein. The sample lists fewer than 350,000 distinct CDR3 sequences; about 9.9% were seen once. The sample is drawn from a study of CD8 T cells in ankylosing spondylitis. Trimming removed 5 bases from V and 4 bases from J; junction bases left unmatched: 0. The CDR3 has 12 residues. This clonotype was obtained from a female donor with ankylosing spondylitis or in good health (not recorded which). V and J are TRBV12-3 or TRBV12-4 and TRBJ2-7, with TRBD2 matching 9 bases. The sample comprised blood, either unsorted or a sorted T cell fraction (not recorded which). CDR3 sequence (DNA): TGTGCCAGCAGTACTAGCGGGTACGAGCAGTACTTC. Translation gives CASSTSGYEQYF.